This entry features one TCR beta chain sequence. The target antigen is unknown. Clones were read by immunoSEQ multiplex PCR, and TCRdb kept only the in-frame ones, dropping some. The sample lists over 130,000 clones; approximately 90% were seen once. This specimen belongs to a study of Ad26.COV2.S vaccination and SARS-CoV-2 variants. Overall study findings and caveats: Measurement of non-spike TCR breadth gave similar results in vaccine and placebo recipients. Reported post-vaccination CD8+ and CD4+ T cell responses to spike showed substantial breadth. Vaccinees displayed broader spike-specific TCR repertoires than placebo recipients. It is possible that the TCR breadth and depth analyses underestimated the total T cell responses.

This TCR was sampled from a human donor who had recovered from COVID-19. The sequencing here drew on peripheral blood, taken after recovery from COVID-19.

The CDR3 sequence is CSASSGGRPGGELFF. For the CDR3, the DNA is TGCAGTGCTAGTAGTGGTGGGCGACCCGGCGGGGAGCTGTTTTTT. J is TRBJ2-2 and V is TRBV20-1, with D unresolved. CDR1 is DFQATT, CDR2 SNEGSKA, per germline (reference sequence). Trimming left V 3 bases short and J 7 bases short, with 18 bases between. This CDR3 comprises 15 residues.